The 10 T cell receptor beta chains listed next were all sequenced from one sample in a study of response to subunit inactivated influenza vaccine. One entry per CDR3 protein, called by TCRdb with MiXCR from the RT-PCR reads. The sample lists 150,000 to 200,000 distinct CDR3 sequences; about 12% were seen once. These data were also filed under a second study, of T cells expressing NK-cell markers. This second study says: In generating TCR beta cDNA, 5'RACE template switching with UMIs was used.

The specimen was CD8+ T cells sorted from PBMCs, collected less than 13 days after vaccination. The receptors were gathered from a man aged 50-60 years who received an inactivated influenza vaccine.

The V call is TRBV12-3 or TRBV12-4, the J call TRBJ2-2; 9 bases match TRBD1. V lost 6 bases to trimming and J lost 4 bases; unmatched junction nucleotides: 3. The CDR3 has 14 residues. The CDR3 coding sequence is TGTGCCAGCAGGGCGGGACAGGGCACCGGGGAGCTGTTTTTT. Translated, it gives CASRAGQGTGELFF.

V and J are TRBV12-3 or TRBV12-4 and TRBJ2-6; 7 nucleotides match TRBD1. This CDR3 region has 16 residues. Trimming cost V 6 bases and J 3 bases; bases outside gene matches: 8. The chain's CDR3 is CASRGIRGNGANVLTF. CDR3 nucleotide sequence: TGTGCCAGCAGGGGAATCAGGGGGAATGGGGCCAACGTCCTGACTTTC.

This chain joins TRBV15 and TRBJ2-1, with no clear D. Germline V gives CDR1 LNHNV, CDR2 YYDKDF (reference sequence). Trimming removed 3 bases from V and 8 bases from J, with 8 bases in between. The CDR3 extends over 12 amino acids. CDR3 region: CATSRYSYEQFF. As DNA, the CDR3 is TGTGCCACCAGCAGGTATAGTTATGAGCAGTTCTTC.

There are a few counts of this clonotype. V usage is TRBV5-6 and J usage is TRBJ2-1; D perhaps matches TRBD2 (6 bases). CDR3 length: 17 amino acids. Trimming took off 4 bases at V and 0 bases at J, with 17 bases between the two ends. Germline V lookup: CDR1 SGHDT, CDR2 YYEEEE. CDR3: CASSILRLGSSYNEQFF. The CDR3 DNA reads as TGTGCCAGCAGCATCCTAAGACTAGGGAGCTCCTACAATGAGCAGTTCTTC.

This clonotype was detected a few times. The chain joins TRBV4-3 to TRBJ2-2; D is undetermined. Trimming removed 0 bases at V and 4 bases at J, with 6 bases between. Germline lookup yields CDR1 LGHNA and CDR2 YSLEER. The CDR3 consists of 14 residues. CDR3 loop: CASSQDRATGELFF. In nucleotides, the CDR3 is TGCGCCAGCAGCCAAGATAGGGCCACCGGGGAGCTGTTTTTT.

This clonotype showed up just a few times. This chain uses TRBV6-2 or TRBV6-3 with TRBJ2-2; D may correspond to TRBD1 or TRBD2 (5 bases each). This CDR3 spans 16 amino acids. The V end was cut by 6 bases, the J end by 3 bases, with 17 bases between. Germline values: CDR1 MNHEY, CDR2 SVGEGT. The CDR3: CASRHSRDGYTGELFF. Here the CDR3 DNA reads TGTGCCAGCAGACATTCCCGGGACGGATACACCGGGGAGCTGTTTTTT.

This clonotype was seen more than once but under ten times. The CDR3 DNA follows: TGCGCCAGCAGCCACCCTCCACAGGGGGCCGGGGAGCAGTACTTC. Translation: CASSHPPQGAGEQYF. V usage is TRBV4-1 and J usage is TRBJ2-7; 9 bases align to TRBD1. J lost 7 bases, V lost 3 bases, and 10 bases had no gene match. CDR3 size: 15 residues. CDR1 is MGHRA, CDR2 YSYEKL, per germline.

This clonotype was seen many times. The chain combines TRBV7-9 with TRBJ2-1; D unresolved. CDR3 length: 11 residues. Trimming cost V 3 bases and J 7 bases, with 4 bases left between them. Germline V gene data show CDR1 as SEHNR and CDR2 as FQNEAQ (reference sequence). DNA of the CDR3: TGTGCCAGCAGCTTCGATAATGAGCAGTTCTTC. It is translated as CASSFDNEQFF.

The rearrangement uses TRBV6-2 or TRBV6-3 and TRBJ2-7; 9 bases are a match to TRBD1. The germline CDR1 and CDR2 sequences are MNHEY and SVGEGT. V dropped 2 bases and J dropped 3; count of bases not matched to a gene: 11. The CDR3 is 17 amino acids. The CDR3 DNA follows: TGTGCCAGCAGTTACCGGGACAGGGAAAGGCATGGCTACGAGCAGTACTTC. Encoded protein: CASSYRDRERHGYEQYF.

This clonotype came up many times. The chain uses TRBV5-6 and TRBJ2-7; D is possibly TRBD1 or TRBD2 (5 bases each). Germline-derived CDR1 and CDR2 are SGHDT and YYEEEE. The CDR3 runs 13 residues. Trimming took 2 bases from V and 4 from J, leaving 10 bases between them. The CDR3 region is CASSFSREYEQYF. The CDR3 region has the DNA TGTGCCAGCAGCTTCTCCAGGGAGTACGAGCAGTACTTC.